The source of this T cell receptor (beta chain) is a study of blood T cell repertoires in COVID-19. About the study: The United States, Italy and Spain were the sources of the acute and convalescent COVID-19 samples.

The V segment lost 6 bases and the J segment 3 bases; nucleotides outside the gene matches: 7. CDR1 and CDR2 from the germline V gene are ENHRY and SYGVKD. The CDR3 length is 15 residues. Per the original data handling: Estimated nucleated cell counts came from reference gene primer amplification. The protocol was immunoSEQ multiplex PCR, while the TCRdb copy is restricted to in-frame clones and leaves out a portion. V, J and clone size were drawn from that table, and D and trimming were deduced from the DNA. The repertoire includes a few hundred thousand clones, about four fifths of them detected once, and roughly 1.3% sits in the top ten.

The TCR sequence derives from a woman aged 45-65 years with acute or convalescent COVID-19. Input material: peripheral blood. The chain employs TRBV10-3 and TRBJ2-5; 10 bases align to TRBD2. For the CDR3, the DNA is TGTGCCATCAGCAATCAAACTAGCGGGGAAGAGACCCAGTACTTC. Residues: CAISNQTSGEETQYF.